The rows below give T cell receptor beta chains drawn from one sample of a study of blood T cell repertoires in COVID-19. Produced via immunoSEQ multiplex PCR; TCRdb's table is partial and in-frame only. Of 200,000 to 250,000 clones in the sample, 82% were seen once. The sample taken for sequencing was peripheral blood. The receptors stem from an elderly woman with COVID-19, enrolled during active disease. CDR3s include the opening cysteine and the closing phenylalanine or tryptophan. The D gene is left open where the match is weak. Size tells how often a clone was seen (once, few, many) or the class of an expanded clone, and some rows leave it out.

v_call	d_call	j_call	clone_size	cdr3_nt	cdr3_aa
TRBV7-2	TRBD2	TRBJ2-5	NA	TGTGCCAGCAGCTCCGGACGGCTAGCGGGGGGAGAGACCCAGTACTTC	CASSSGRLAGGETQYF
TRBV5-5	TRBD1	TRBJ1-2	NA	TGTGCCAGCAGCTTGGACAGGGGGCCTGAAGGCTACACCTTC	CASSLDRGPEGYTF
TRBV7-6	NA	TRBJ2-3	NA	TGTGCCAGCAGAGTTACAGGGCTTGGGACAGATACGCAGTATTTT	CASRVTGLGTDTQYF
TRBV6-4	NA	TRBJ2-1	NA	TGTGCCAGCAGTGACTCGGCCGTAGCTCTGAGTGAGCAGTTCTTC	CASSDSAVALSEQFF
TRBV19	TRBD2	TRBJ2-2	NA	TGTGCCAGTAGGACTATAGCGGGAGACTCCGGGGAGCTGTTTTTT	CASRTIAGDSGELFF
TRBV7-9	TRBD2	TRBJ2-1	NA	TGTGCCAGCAGCTTAGAGTTCGGGGGGGCCAATGAGCAGTTCTTC	CASSLEFGGANEQFF
TRBV4-1	NA	TRBJ1-2	NA	TGCGCCAGCAGCCGGCAACAGGAAAACTATGGCTACACCTTC	CASSRQQENYGYTF
TRBV7-9	NA	TRBJ1-1	NA	TGTGCCAGCAGCACAATCGACGGCTTTGACAATGAAGCTTTCTTT	CASSTIDGFDNEAFF
TRBV4-2	TRBD1	TRBJ1-2	NA	TGTGCCAGCAGCCAGATTGGGGACAGGGGCAGGAACTATGGCTACACCTTC	CASSQIGDRGRNYGYTF
TRBV5-1	NA	TRBJ1-4	few	TGCGCCAGCAGTTTGATGGGGAGGGATGAAAAACTGTTTTTT	CASSLMGRDEKLFF
TRBV6-5	TRBD2	TRBJ2-7	NA	TGTGCCAGCAGTTACGGGGAGGGTCCTTCCTACGAGCAGTACTTC	CASSYGEGPSYEQYF
TRBV28	TRBD1	TRBJ1-5	NA	TGTGCCAGCAGAGTAGGACAGGGCGGACGGCCCCAGCATTTT	CASRVGQGGRPQHF
TRBV6-2/TRBV6-3	NA	TRBJ2-3	few	TGTGCCAGCAGTTACTCGAAGAATGTGGCAGGTGACACAGATACGCAGTATTTT	CASSYSKNVAGDTDTQYF
TRBV3-1/TRBV3-2	TRBD1	TRBJ1-5	NA	TGTGCCAGCAGCCCATCAGGGGGTGATCAGCCCCAGCATTTT	CASSPSGGDQPQHF
TRBV9	TRBD1	TRBJ2-7	NA	TGTGCCAGCAGCGTAGGAGGGACAGGGCTCTACGAGCAGTACTTC	CASSVGGTGLYEQYF
TRBV2	TRBD1	TRBJ1-5	few	TGTGCCAGCAAGGGGACAGGGGCAGGTCAGCCCCAGCATTTT	CASKGTGAGQPQHF